This T cell receptor beta chain was identified during a study of cytomegalovirus exposure and HLA in healthy donors. The PCR contained 60 Vbeta and 13 Jbeta primers. Clones were read by immunoSEQ multiplex PCR, and TCRdb kept only the in-frame ones, dropping some. In the table there are around 120,000 clones, over 65% of which are singletons. Germline V CDR1 and CDR2: SGHVS, FNYEAQ. V dropped 0 bases and J dropped 5; count of bases not matched to a gene: 2. The length of the CDR3 is 16 residues. This chain links TRBV7-6 with TRBJ2-7; 15 nucleotides agree with TRBD2. The source material was PBMCs. The source of this sequence is a woman younger than 45 in good health and CMV-seropositive. The CDR3 spells CASSLAGLAGGHEQYF. Written as DNA, the CDR3 is TGTGCCAGCAGCTTAGCGGGACTAGCGGGGGGCCACGAGCAGTACTTC.